These T cell receptor beta chains were read from a single sample in a study of breast tumors, draining lymph nodes, adjacent tissues. TCRdb processed the multiplex PCR reads anew with MiXCR; each CDR3 protein has one entry. The sample includes more than 200,000 distinct CDR3 sequences, about 34% of them seen just once. The sequenced sample consisted of axillary lymph node tissue. These receptors originate from a female donor with breast cancer. Some clones in this sample may be carry-over from other donors' samples. Each CDR3 is given without its conserved first and last residue.

V gene	J gene	CDR3 protein
TRBV19	TRBJ1-4	ASSIRQKAEKLF
TRBV4-1	TRBJ1-5	ASSQDYHQPQH
TRBV5-1	TRBJ2-2	ASSLDAVGEPGELF
TRBV5-4	TRBJ2-1	ASSKTSGRDEQF
TRBV2	TRBJ2-4	ASSTTGGPKNIQY
TRBV19	TRBJ1-6	ASSGTGGYNSPLH
TRBV3-1	TRBJ2-2	ASSLIIAGRTGELF
TRBV12-3/TRBV12-4	TRBJ2-5	ASKKPDQETQY
TRBV29-1	TRBJ1-1	SGVEQGRTEAF
TRBV5-5	TRBJ2-1	ASSFGGRQSYNEQF
TRBV29-1	TRBJ2-7	SVEAPGDYEQY
TRBV30	TRBJ2-7	AWSSLAGDLEQY
TRBV20-1	TRBJ2-5	SAATVSTGAFQETQY
TRBV29-1	TRBJ1-3	SVLVTGNTIY
TRBV6-5	TRBJ2-7	ASSPWSGTGLYEQY
TRBV7-6	TRBJ2-6	ASSLAAGMT
TRBV3-1	TRBJ2-7	ASSDVLAGANEQY
TRBV6-4	TRBJ2-3	ASRLVLGGYTDTQY
TRBV20-1	TRBJ2-2	SVAGNTGELF
TRBV20-1	TRBJ1-5	SATGGNQPQH
TRBV18	TRBJ2-2	ASSSLAGAYTGELF
TRBV19	TRBJ2-1	ASSSPGTSLNNEQF
TRBV19	TRBJ2-1	ASSGDNNNEQF
TRBV20-1	TRBJ2-7	SASPGRAWEQY
TRBV6-2/TRBV6-3	TRBJ2-5	ASSHLDGPTAQY
TRBV20-1	TRBJ2-4	SADYGGVVAKNIQY
TRBV20-1	TRBJ2-5	SARRPQETQY
TRBV20-1	TRBJ1-1	SAKGQVRAEAF
TRBV7-2	TRBJ2-1	ASSLGGGLTNEQF
TRBV6-2/TRBV6-3	TRBJ2-7	ASMATGGSYEQY